The entry below describes one T cell receptor beta chain. The target antigen is unknown. Each donor was nominally healthy when sampled (though unrecorded immune exposures were likely). The PCR had 60 Vbeta and 13 Jbeta primers. Only in-frame clones appear in the TCRdb table, and some are missing; sequencing was by immunoSEQ multiplex PCR. The repertoire holds about 220,000 clones, approximately 82% seen once, with roughly 0.62% in the top ten. This sample was included in a study of cytomegalovirus exposure and HLA in healthy donors. CDR1 MDHEN and CDR2 SYDVKM come from the germline V gene. The junction had 7 bases not matched to a gene; V was cut back by 3 bases and J by 2 bases. The CDR3 covers 16 residues. The study's findings and limits: Usually a TCR sequence was rare, but some public TCRs were found in many donors.

Sequencing was performed on PBMCs. V usage is TRBV28 and J usage is TRBJ2-1; 7 positions match TRBD2. This TCR came from a man aged 18 to 30 in good health and CMV-seronegative. CDR3 sequence: CASSLRGAGPYNEQFF. For the CDR3, the DNA is TGTGCCAGCAGTTTGAGAGGAGCGGGGCCCTACAATGAGCAGTTCTTC.